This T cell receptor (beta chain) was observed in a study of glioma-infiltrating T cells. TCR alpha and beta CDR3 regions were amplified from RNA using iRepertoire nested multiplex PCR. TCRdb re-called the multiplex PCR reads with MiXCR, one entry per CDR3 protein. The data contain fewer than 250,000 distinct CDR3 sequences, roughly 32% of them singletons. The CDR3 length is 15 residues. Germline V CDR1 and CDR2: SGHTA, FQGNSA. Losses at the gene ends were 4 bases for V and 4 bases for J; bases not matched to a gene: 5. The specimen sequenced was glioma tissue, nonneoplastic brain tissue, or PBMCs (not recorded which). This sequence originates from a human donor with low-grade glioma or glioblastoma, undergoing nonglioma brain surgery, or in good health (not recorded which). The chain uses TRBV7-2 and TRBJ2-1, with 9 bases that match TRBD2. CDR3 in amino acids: CASSSTSGPYNEQFF. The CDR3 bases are TGTGCCAGCAGCTCGACTAGCGGACCTTACAATGAGCAGTTCTTC.